These 28 T cell receptor beta chains were all obtained from the same sample, sequenced in a study of sequential checkpoint blockade in melanoma (dated by TCRdb to between 2019 and 2020). The treatment or condition label for this specimen denotes: randomized to nivolumab then ipilimumab (arm A) or the reverse (arm B). Receptor amplification or capture employed the immunoSEQ multiplex PCR assay. The clones in this table, taken by TCRdb from immuneACCESS, are in-frame only. Not every clone is retained; where verified, under half of the shortfall comes from an unresolved V gene, and the cause of the rest is unknown. Recorded for this sample are about 16,000 clones; more than 85% of them occurred a single time. Of the sample, 24% is held by the ten largest clones. This specimen was CD8+ T cells sorted from blood (inferred from file names), taken from a patient given nivolumab and ipilimumab in sequence. Source of these receptors: a human donor with melanoma.

The chain couples TRBV7-6 to TRBJ2-7, with a possible D match to TRBD2 (6 bases). The CDR3 is made up of 14 amino acids. The V end was cut by 0 bases, the J end by 4 bases, with 10 bases between. CDR1 is SGHVS and CDR2 is FNYEAQ in the germline V gene. The CDR3 loop is CASSLALGTYEQYF. The CDR3 nucleotides read TGTGCCAGCAGCTTAGCTCTTGGGACTTACGAGCAGTACTTC.

The chain links TRBV6-1 to TRBJ2-7; possible D gene TRBD1, 6 bases. V lost 4 bases and J 3 bases, leaving 19 bases between the germline ends. The CDR3 contains 16 residues. The germline V gene has CDR1 MNHNS and CDR2 SASEGT. The CDR3 DNA reads as TGTGCCAGCAGTGGCCGACAGGCGCCGGGTTACTACGAGCAGTACTTC. It is translated as CASSGRQAPGYYEQYF.

The chain carries TRBV5-4 and TRBJ1-2, with 7 nucleotides matching TRBD1. The trim removed 4 bases at V and 8 bases at J, leaving 8 bases unmatched. Germline V gives CDR1 SGHNT, CDR2 YYREEE (reference sequence). The CDR3 has 13 amino acids. The CDR3 protein is CASSPTGVGGYTF. The DNA for the CDR3 is TGTGCCAGCAGCCCTACAGGGGTAGGAGGCTACACCTTC.

V and J are TRBV4-2 and TRBJ2-7; a possible D gene is TRBD2 (6 bases). V was cut by 1 base and J by 3 bases, with 10 bases left in between. The germline V gene has CDR1 LGHNA and CDR2 YNFKEQ. This CDR3 comprises 14 residues. This CDR3 is CASSQGGEDYEQYF. CDR3 sequence (DNA): TGTGCCAGCAGCCAAGGCGGGGAGGACTACGAGCAGTACTTC.

This chain's CDR3 is CASSSRDRGTNEKLFF. The CDR3 DNA follows: TGTGCCAGCAGTAGCCGGGACAGGGGGACTAATGAAAAACTGTTTTTT. This sequence joins TRBV28 and TRBJ1-4; 11 bases align to TRBD1. Germline V gene sequence: CDR1 MDHEN, CDR2 SYDVKM. This CDR3 is built from 16 residues. V lost 5 bases and J lost 2; bases outside the gene matches: 4.

This clone has a single count. The chain uses TRBV4-2 and TRBJ2-7; the match to TRBD2 covers 8 bases. CDR3 length equals 14 residues. Germline CDR1 LGHNA, CDR2 YNFKEQ. Trimming at V came to 8 bases and at J to 2 bases, leaving 8 bases not matched to a gene. The CDR3 is CASGPGGPAYEQYF. The DNA for the CDR3 is TGTGCCAGCGGCCCGGGGGGGCCGGCCTACGAGCAGTACTTC.

This chain joins TRBV9 and TRBJ2-7, with TRBD2 matching over 10 bases. The CDR3 consists of 16 residues. CDR1 and CDR2 (germline): SGDLS, YYNGEE. V lost 4 bases, J lost 0 bases, and 7 bases stayed unmatched. CDR3: CASSPSTSGNSYEQYF. The CDR3 nucleotides read TGTGCCAGCAGCCCCAGCACTAGCGGGAACTCCTACGAGCAGTACTTC.

J is TRBJ1-1 and V is TRBV2; no reliable D call. V shed 5 bases and J shed 0 bases, with 10 bases lying between them. Germline values: CDR1 SNHLY, CDR2 FYNNEI. The CDR3 is 14 amino acids. CDR3 loop: CASSPGSLNTEAFF. DNA for the CDR3: TGTGCCAGCAGTCCCGGGAGTTTGAACACTGAAGCTTTCTTT.

The rearrangement uses TRBV27 and TRBJ2-7, with 7 bases that match TRBD1. Germline values: CDR1 MNHEY, CDR2 SMNVEV (reference sequence). This CDR3 has 14 residues. The trim removed 5 bases at V and 3 bases at J, leaving 7 bases unmatched. CDR3 in DNA: TGTGCCAGCAGTCACGGACAGGAGCACTACGAGCAGTACTTC. Translated: CASSHGQEHYEQYF.

The rearrangement links TRBV4-1 to TRBJ2-7, with TRBD1 matching over 7 bases. Per the germline V gene, CDR1 is MGHRA and CDR2 is YSYEKL. Losses at the gene ends were 4 bases for V and 2 bases for J; bases not matched to a gene: 5. The CDR3 length is 14 residues. DNA of the CDR3: TGCGCCAGCAGCCTCCGGGACAGAGCCTACGAGCAGTACTTC. Its protein product is CASSLRDRAYEQYF.

The chain has TRBV9 and TRBJ2-7; possibly TRBD1 for D (5 bases). This CDR3 comprises 15 residues. The germline V and J ends were trimmed by 4 bases and 1 base, with 15 bases remaining between them. Germline CDR1 reads SGDLS; CDR2 reads YYNGEE. CDR3 coding DNA: TGTGCCAGCAGCCAAGGGGCAGATCCGTCCTACGAGCAGTACTTC. It specifies CASSQGADPSYEQYF.

This chain links TRBV7-9 with TRBJ1-3; D unresolved. The CDR3 totals 13 residues. Germline V lookup: CDR1 SEHNR, CDR2 FQNEAQ (reference sequence). V lost 2 bases and J 4 bases, leaving 6 bases between the germline ends. DNA of the CDR3: TGTGCCAGCAGCTTATGGCAGGGAAACACCATATATTTT. Its translation is CASSLWQGNTIYF.

The J gene is TRBJ1-4, the V gene TRBV9; 7 nucleotides line up with TRBD1. V shed 3 bases, J shed 6 bases, and the junction held 5 bases outside the gene matches. Germline V gene lookup returns CDR1 SGDLS and CDR2 YYNGEE. This CDR3 has 14 residues. This chain's CDR3 is CASSGQGVHEKLFF. CDR3 nucleotides: TGTGCCAGCAGCGGGCAGGGGGTTCATGAAAAACTGTTTTTT.

The chain is built from TRBV5-6 and TRBJ1-2, with 7 positions matching TRBD1. CDR3 length: 14 amino acids. Unmatched junction bases numbered 5, after V lost 2 bases and J lost 4 bases. CDR1 SGHDT and CDR2 YYEEEE come from the germline V gene. CDR3 region: CASSLGQAVYGYTF. The CDR3 DNA reads TGTGCCAGCAGCTTAGGACAGGCGGTCTATGGCTACACCTTC.

This chain joins TRBV2 and TRBJ2-1; no reliable D call. CDR3 length equals 12 residues. Trimming removed 4 bases at V and 6 bases at J, with 7 bases between. The germline gives CDR1 SNHLY, CDR2 FYNNEI. CDR3 nucleotide sequence: TGTGCCAGCAGTGGCGATTTCAATGAGCAGTTCTTC. This gives the protein CASSGDFNEQFF. The complete variable domain, with remaining parts taken from reference TRBV2 and TRBJ2-1, reads EPEVTQTPSHQVTQMGQEVILRCVPISNHLYFYWYRQILGQKVEFLVSFYNNEISEKSEIFDDQFSVERPDGSNFTLKIRSTKLEDSAMYFCASSGDFNEQFFGPGTRLTVL.

The chain combines TRBV19 with TRBJ2-5; D is uncertain. The DNA end is a closer match to TRBJ2-7, so the J assignment may be wrong. CDR1 and CDR2 from the germline V gene are LNHDA and SQIVND (reference sequence). This CDR3 contains 12 residues. Here the CDR3 DNA reads TGTGCCAGTAGTAACTCGAGATACGAGCAGTACTTC. Translation gives CASSNSRYEQYF.

The J gene is TRBJ2-7, the V gene TRBV11-2, with 9 positions matching TRBD2. The length of the CDR3 is 13 residues. With 4 bases clipped from V and 3 bases from J, the junction kept 1 base outside the gene matches. Germline V CDR1 and CDR2: SGHAT, FQNNGV. CDR3 in amino acids: CASSSLAGYEQYF. The CDR3 coding sequence is TGTGCCAGCAGCTCACTAGCGGGCTACGAGCAGTACTTC. The entire variable domain, with the rest obtained from reference TRBV11-2 and TRBJ2-7, is as follows: EAGVAQSPRYKIIEKRQSVAFWCNPISGHATLYWYQQILGQGPKLLIQFQNNGVVDDSQLPKDRFSAERLKGVDSTLKIQPAKLEDSAVYLCASSSLAGYEQYFGPGTRLTVT.

The rearrangement links TRBV7-9 to TRBJ1-2, with D unresolved. Trimming cost V 1 base and J 8 bases, with 8 bases left between them. The CDR3 contains 12 residues. The germline V gene has CDR1 SEHNR and CDR2 FQNEAQ (reference sequence). The CDR3 region is CASSLGGFGYTF. The CDR3 DNA reads as TGTGCCAGCAGCTTAGGAGGGTTCGGCTACACCTTC.

This sequence joins TRBV5-1 and TRBJ2-5; a weak D match, TRBD1 (6 bases). CDR1 is SGHRS and CDR2 is YFSETQ in the germline V gene. The CDR3 covers 14 residues. Between the trimmed V and J ends, which lost 2 bases and 2 bases, there was a span of 10 bases. Here the CDR3 DNA reads TGCGCCAGCAGCTTTACAGGGTTTCAAGAGACCCAGTACTTC. Translated, it gives CASSFTGFQETQYF.

The chain has TRBV28 and TRBJ1-5; a possible D gene is TRBD1 (6 bases). CDR1 MDHEN and CDR2 SYDVKM come from the germline V gene. The V and J ends lost 6 bases and 1 base respectively, with 10 bases between them. The CDR3 spans 14 residues. The CDR3 reads CASRHDRSNQPQHF. CDR3 sequence (DNA): TGTGCCAGCAGACACGACAGGAGCAATCAGCCCCAGCATTTT.

The chain is built from TRBV9 and TRBJ2-5; TRBD2 agrees at 9 bases. The J call is uncertain, as TRBJ2-7 better fits the DNA end. The CDR3 runs 16 residues. Looked up from germline, CDR1 is SGDLS and CDR2 is YYNGEE. CDR3 protein: CASSYDSGRPSYEQYF. The CDR3 coding sequence is TGTGCCAGCAGCTACGACAGCGGGAGGCCTTCCTACGAGCAGTACTTC.

The chain couples TRBV30 to TRBJ1-4, with D uncertain. V shed 2 bases and J shed 0 bases, with 7 bases lying between them. CDR3 size: 14 residues. In germline, CDR1 is GTSNPN, CDR2 SVGIG (reference sequence). The CDR3 region is CAWSLSATNEKLFF. CDR3 coding DNA: TGTGCCTGGAGTTTATCAGCAACTAATGAAAAACTGTTTTTT.

The rearrangement links TRBV27 to TRBJ1-6; 9 nucleotides align to TRBD1. Germline V gene data show CDR1 as MNHEY and CDR2 as SMNVEV (reference sequence). The V gene end was trimmed by 6 bases and the J gene end by 10 bases; junction bases not matched to a gene: 7. CDR3 length: 14 amino acids. The CDR3 region is CASRPQGAKSPLHF. In DNA, the CDR3 is TGTGCCAGCAGACCACAGGGGGCGAAGTCACCCCTCCACTTT.

The rearrangement uses TRBV4-1 and TRBJ1-2; 8 nucleotides align to TRBD1. The germline V gene has CDR1 MGHRA and CDR2 YSYEKL. This CDR3 region has 13 residues. V was clipped by 4 bases and J by 8 bases; unmatched bases: 6. CDR3: CASSPTGANGYTF. The CDR3 DNA follows: TGCGCCAGCAGCCCGACAGGGGCGAACGGCTACACCTTC.

The chain has TRBV2 and TRBJ1-3; tentatively, D is TRBD1 (6 bases). This CDR3 comprises 15 residues. Germline CDR1 reads SNHLY; CDR2 reads FYNNEI. V was cut by 7 bases and J by 0 bases, with 13 bases left in between. As DNA, the CDR3 is TGTGCCAGCACTACGGACAGCTACTCTGGAAACACCATATATTTT. Amino acid sequence: CASTTDSYSGNTIYF.

The CDR3 nucleotides read TGTGCCAGCAGCTTGTATCAGGGTGGCGGGGAGCTGTTTTTT. Its protein product is CASSLYQGGGELFF. The chain combines TRBV5-4 with TRBJ2-2, with a possible D match to TRBD1 (5 bases). V was trimmed by 1 base and J by 7 bases, leaving 11 bases between them. The CDR3 is 14 amino acids. Looked up from germline, CDR1 is SGHNT and CDR2 is YYREEE (reference sequence). The full variable domain, with the rest looked up from reference TRBV5-4 and TRBJ2-2, is ETGVTQSPTHLIKTRGQQVTLRCSSQSGHNTVSWYQQALGQGPQFIFQYYREEENGRGNFPPRFSGLQFPNYSSELNVNALELDDSALYLCASSLYQGGGELFFGEGSRLTVL.

V gene TRBV2 combines with J gene TRBJ2-7; maybe TRBD1 (6 bases). Germline CDR1 SNHLY, CDR2 FYNNEI. Trimming pared 6 bases from V and 4 bases from J, leaving 19 bases between. CDR3 size: 15 residues. The CDR3 sequence is CASRGTSWYPYEQYF. CDR3 sequence (DNA): TGTGCCAGCAGAGGGACATCATGGTACCCTTACGAGCAGTACTTC.

The table lists this clone with a count of one. The chain joins TRBV7-2 to TRBJ2-7; TRBD2 aligns across 7 bases. The V gene end was trimmed by 3 bases and the J gene end by 2 bases; junction bases not matched to a gene: 7. CDR3 length: 15 amino acids. Germline V CDR1 and CDR2: SGHTA, FQGNSA. Here the CDR3 reads CASSLTTSSPYEQYF. The CDR3 DNA reads as TGTGCCAGCAGCTTGACGACTAGCTCTCCCTACGAGCAGTACTTC.